Below are 11 T cell receptor beta chains sequenced from a single sample in a study of identical twins (TCRdb year 2016). Library preparation employed 5' RACE. The instrument was an Illumina HiSeq 2000. TCRdb cleaned the public reads at Q25 with fastp, built clones with MiXCR and kept in-frame beta chains. All rows with the same CDR3 protein become a single entry with the most common DNA and genes. The sample table records fewer than 550,000 distinct CDR3 sequences; around 15% of these occur just once. 0.8% to 1% of the sample comes from the top ten. A further study also used this sample, focusing on yellow fever vaccine responses in identical twins.

Sequenced input: CD4+ T cells sorted from blood. The receptors were gathered from a woman younger than 35 in good health.

V is TRBV28 and J is TRBJ2-1; 12 bases fit TRBD2. The CDR3 totals 13 residues. Trimming at V came to 9 bases and at J to 8 bases, leaving 5 bases not matched to a gene. From germline, CDR1 is MDHEN and CDR2 SYDVKM. The CDR3 coding sequence is TGTGCCAGTCTAGCGGGAGGGCGGGATGAGCAGTTCTTC. This encodes CASLAGGRDEQFF.

This clonotype was seen a handful of times. This chain connects TRBV15 to TRBJ2-2; no clear D. Germline V CDR1 and CDR2: LNHNV, YYDKDF (reference sequence). V was trimmed by 5 bases and J by 1 base, leaving 8 bases between them. This CDR3 is built from 14 residues. CDR3 in DNA: TGTGCCACCAGCTCACCCCTGAACACCGGGGAGCTGTTTTTT. Translation: CATSSPLNTGELFF.

The chain uses TRBV10-3 and TRBJ2-2; unclear D gene. The V gene's germline CDR1 is ENHRY and CDR2 SYGVKD. The CDR3 runs 14 residues. V was shortened by 7 bases and J by 2 bases, with 11 bases between the two germline ends. The CDR3 is CAIKTDPNTGELFF. CDR3 in DNA: TGTGCCATCAAAACAGACCCCAACACCGGGGAGCTGTTTTTT.

The V call is TRBV11-2, the J call TRBJ2-2; no firm D call. The V end was cut by 1 base, the J end by 8 bases, with 8 bases between. Looked up from germline, CDR1 is SGHAT and CDR2 is FQNNGV. CDR3 length equals 13 residues. The CDR3 spells CASSLVYRGELFF. CDR3 coding DNA: TGTGCCAGCAGCTTAGTTTATCGGGGGGAGCTGTTTTTT.

This clonotype turned up a few times. The chain's CDR3 is CASSLEGQGYTEAFF. The CDR3 DNA follows: TGTGCCAGCAGCTTGGAAGGACAGGGGTACACTGAAGCTTTCTTT. The chain links TRBV5-6 to TRBJ1-1; TRBD1 matches at 9 bases. V lost 0 bases to trimming and J lost 3 bases; unmatched junction nucleotides: 3. Germline-derived CDR1 and CDR2 are SGHDT and YYEEEE. The CDR3 contains 15 residues.

Concerning this clonotype itself: The DNA is omitted, as the CDR3 cannot be located on it reliably, and the CDR3 follows TCRdb's listing. The chain has TRBV6-1 and TRBJ2-2; TRBD2, the D gene given by the table, was not confirmed from the DNA. The germline CDR1 and CDR2 sequences are MNHNS and SASEGT. The CDR3 is made up of 16 amino acids, end residues included. This chain's CDR3 is CASTRTSGSTGELFFF.

This chain joins TRBV7-9 and TRBJ2-1, with 9 bases fitting TRBD2. CDR1 and CDR2 (germline): SEHNR, FQNEAQ (reference sequence). V shed 2 bases and J 6 bases; nucleotides not matched to a gene: 5. This CDR3 has 15 amino acids. The CDR3 nucleotides read TGTGCCAGCAGCTTAATTAGCGGGAGTTCCAATGAGCAGTTCTTC. As protein: CASSLISGSSNEQFF.

The chain uses TRBV24-1 and TRBJ2-2, with 7 bases identical to TRBD1. Germline V gives CDR1 KGHDR, CDR2 SFDVKD. J was trimmed by 4 bases and V by 5 bases; bases with no gene match: 9. The CDR3 has 16 residues. The CDR3 reads CATSAPRAGGTGELFF. CDR3 in DNA: TGTGCCACCAGTGCCCCTAGGGCAGGGGGCACCGGGGAGCTGTTTTTT.

The chain employs TRBV30 and TRBJ2-2; 9 bases fit TRBD1. V dropped 6 bases and J dropped 5; count of bases not matched to a gene: 7. Looked up from germline, CDR1 is GTSNPN and CDR2 is SVGIG (reference sequence). The CDR3 has 14 amino acids. The CDR3 DNA sequence: TGTGCCTGTACGGGACAGGGACGGACCGGGGAGCTGTTTTTT. It specifies CACTGQGRTGELFF.

The chain uses TRBV20-1 and TRBJ1-4, with 10 positions matching TRBD1. The CDR3 is 15 residues long. The J segment lost 2 bases and the V segment lost 5 bases, leaving 5 bases of the junction unmatched. Germline lookup yields CDR1 DFQATT and CDR2 SNEGSKA (reference sequence). The CDR3 region has the DNA TGCAGTGCTGAAGACAGGGGGCGGACTAATGAAAAACTGTTTTTT. Protein: CSAEDRGRTNEKLFF.

The rearrangement links TRBV6-2 or TRBV6-3 to TRBJ1-2; 8 nucleotides line up with TRBD1. CDR3 length equals 14 residues. J was trimmed by 5 bases and V by 5 bases; bases with no gene match: 7. Germline-derived CDR1 and CDR2 are MNHEY and SVGEGT. CDR3 DNA sequence: TGTGCCAGCAGTACTCAGGGGGCTGGATATGGCTACACCTTC. Translating gives CASSTQGAGYGYTF.